This entry lists 17 T cell receptor beta chains sequenced from one sample in a study of CD8+CD57+ T cells in acquired aplastic anemia. TCR beta VDJ and CDR3 were profiled, and genomic DNA was the template. TCRdb processed the reads anew with MiXCR; each CDR3 protein has one entry. Of some 220,000 distinct CDR3 sequences in the sample, roughly 35% were seen once. The sample consisted of sorted CD4+, CD8+, or CD8+CD57+ T cells (not recorded which) from PBMCs. Receptor source: a human donor in good health, serving as a control.

Points on this clonotype: This may come from a read error, since a much larger clone is one base off. Here the CDR3 omits its conserved ending phenylalanine or tryptophan, so a read error is the likely source. The chain carries TRBV5-1 and TRBJ2-7, with TRBD1 identical over 8 bases. The CDR3 contains 16 residues. With V trimmed by 1 base and J by 7 bases, 13 bases remained unmatched. From germline, CDR1 is SGHRS and CDR2 YFSETQ. The CDR3 protein is CASSLTGGTSGLEQYL. In DNA, the CDR3 is TGCGCCAGCAGCTTGACAGGGGGAACGTCCGGGTTGGAGCAGTACCTC.

This clonotype was picked up many times. V gene TRBV19 combines with J gene TRBJ1-1; D gene ambiguous. The CDR3 spans 13 residues. The germline CDR1 and CDR2 sequences are LNHDA and SQIVND (reference sequence). V was pared by 3 bases and J by 1 base, with 6 bases between. CDR3 sequence (DNA): TGTGCCAGTAGTATTTTTGGGAACACTGAAGCTTTCTTT. It is translated as CASSIFGNTEAFF.

This clonotype occurred a few times. V usage is TRBV24-1 and J usage is TRBJ2-5, with D perhaps matching TRBD1 (5 bases). Germline V lookup: CDR1 KGHDR, CDR2 SFDVKD. The CDR3 covers 15 residues. V was shortened by 5 bases and J by 5 bases, with 17 bases between the two germline ends. CDR3 region: CATSANTGNRETQYF. The CDR3 coding sequence is TGTGCCACCAGTGCTAATACAGGAAACAGGGAGACCCAGTACTTC.

The table lists this clonotype with many counts. The chain joins TRBV12-3 or TRBV12-4 to TRBJ1-2, with D possibly matching TRBD1 (6 bases). The CDR3 consists of 13 residues. V lost 5 bases and J lost 7, with 14 bases in between. CDR3 in amino acids: CASSLSGGSGYTF. CDR3 DNA: TGTGCCAGCAGTCTCAGCGGGGGCTCTGGCTACACCTTC.

A word on this clonotype: One junction end disagrees with the germline gene, perhaps due to a read error. The rearrangement joins TRBV19 to TRBJ1-1, with D unresolved. Germline V CDR1 and CDR2: LNHDA, SQIVND (reference sequence). The CDR3 is made up of 13 amino acids. The CDR3 is CASSIGANTEAFF. The CDR3 DNA sequence: TGTGCCAGTAGTATCGGAGCGAACACTGAGGCTTTCTTT.

The chain couples TRBV24-1 to TRBJ1-2; 11 bases line up with TRBD1. There are 15 residues in the CDR3. V was pared by 5 bases and J by 5 bases, with 6 bases of the junction left unmatched. Germline V gives CDR1 KGHDR, CDR2 SFDVKD. The CDR3 DNA sequence: TGTGCCACCAGTGCTCCGGGACAGGGGGTGTATGGCTACACCTTC. Translation gives CATSAPGQGVYGYTF.

Note on this clonotype: This may be a read error: a much more frequent sequence differs by one nucleotide. V is TRBV7-3 and J is TRBJ1-2; D gene ambiguous. The CDR3 runs 15 residues. Per the germline V gene, CDR1 is SGHTA and CDR2 is FQGTGA. Trimming removed 1 base from V and 0 bases from J, with 9 bases in between. Here the CDR3 reads CASSLNDGSNYGYTF. The CDR3 coding sequence is TGTGCCAGCAGCTTAAACGACGGTTCTAACTATGGCTACACCTTC. Drawing the rest from reference TRBV7-3 and TRBJ1-2, the complete variable domain is GAGVSQTPSNKVTEKGKYVELRCDPISGHTALYWYRQSLGQGPEFLIYFQGTGAADDSGLPNDRFFAVRPEGSVSTLKIQRTERGDSAVYLCASSLNDGSNYGYTFGSGTRLTVV.

This clonotype was detected ten times or more. The CDR3 is CAIRGLAGQSSYNEQFF. In DNA, the CDR3 is TGTGCCATCAGGGGACTAGCGGGCCAGAGCTCCTACAATGAGCAGTTCTTC. The chain combines TRBV10-3 with TRBJ2-1; 12 nucleotides line up with TRBD2. J gave up 0 bases and V 6 bases, and 6 bases lay outside the gene matches. CDR1 ENHRY and CDR2 SYGVKD come from the germline V gene. This CDR3 has 17 amino acids.

The V call is TRBV5-1, the J call TRBJ2-1, with D tentatively TRBD2 (6 bases). CDR1 and CDR2 from the germline V gene are SGHRS and YFSETQ. V was pared by 1 base and J by 3 bases, with 11 bases between. The CDR3 has 15 amino acids. CDR3 coding DNA: TGCGCCAGCAGCTTGCTTAGCGGAGGCTACAATGAGCAGTTCTTC. Amino acid sequence: CASSLLSGGYNEQFF.

In its sample, this clonotype was seen many times. V gene TRBV9 combines with J gene TRBJ2-5, with D possibly TRBD2 on 5 matching bases. This CDR3 has 14 amino acids. The V end was cut by 6 bases, the J end by 0 bases, with 12 bases between. Germline V gene sequence: CDR1 SGDLS, CDR2 YYNGEE. CDR3 DNA sequence: TGTGCCAGCAATGACGGGGTGTACCAAGAGACCCAGTACTTC. It is translated as CASNDGVYQETQYF.

The CDR3 sequence: CASSQAVTGATDTQYF. In DNA, the CDR3 is TGTGCCAGCAGCCAAGCCGTGACCGGGGCCACAGATACGCAGTATTTT. The rearrangement joins TRBV14 to TRBJ2-3; TRBD1 or TRBD2 may be the D gene (5 bases each). V dropped 1 base and J dropped 2 bases, with 13 bases sitting between them. This CDR3 has 16 amino acids. Per germline, CDR1 SGHDN and CDR2 FVKESK.

On this clonotype itself: This may arise from a read error, as a much more abundant clone is one base away. The V gene is TRBV5-5, the J gene TRBJ1-4; D gene unclear. Germline assignment: CDR1 SGHKS and CDR2 YYEKEE (reference sequence). CDR3 length: 12 residues. The CDR3 coding sequence is TGTACCAGCAGCCCCATTGGAACCAAACTGTTTTTT. It is translated as CTSSPIGTKLFF.

As to this clonotype: A junction boundary mismatches the germline segment, possibly from a read error. This sequence joins TRBV6-4 and TRBJ1-2; 7 bases agree with TRBD1. The germline gives CDR1 MRHNA, CDR2 SNTAGT. The CDR3 contains 13 residues. CDR3: CASRPGQSNGHTF. Written as DNA, the CDR3 is TGTGCCAGCAGGCCGGGACAGTCAAATGGCCACACCTTC.

Of note for this clonotype: Since a much larger clone is just one base distant, this may be a read error. This chain uses TRBV12-3 or TRBV12-4 with TRBJ2-7, with no clear D. The CDR3 is 15 residues long. The V end was cut by 6 bases, the J end by 2 bases, with 17 bases between. For the CDR3, the DNA is TGTGCCAGCAGCTTAAATTTCGGCAGAGCCTACGAGCAGTACTTC. Amino acids: CASSLNFGRAYEQYF.

The chain couples TRBV2 to TRBJ1-2; D unresolved. The CDR3 has 12 amino acids. Germline V gene lookup returns CDR1 SNHLY and CDR2 FYNNEI. V was trimmed by 8 bases and J by 8 bases, leaving 15 bases between them. The CDR3 sequence: CASVDPIIGYTF. The CDR3 nucleotides are TGTGCCAGCGTGGACCCGATTATCGGCTACACCTTC.

This clonotype was observed a handful of times. The chain carries TRBV4-1 and TRBJ1-5; 7 bases line up with TRBD1. The CDR3 length is 15 residues. Germline assignment: CDR1 MGHRA and CDR2 YSYEKL. Germline trimming cut 1 base from V and 6 bases from J; bases unmatched to any gene: 6. Here the CDR3 reads CASSQGQGLSQPQHF. The CDR3 nucleotides read TGCGCCAGCAGCCAAGGACAGGGCTTGAGTCAGCCCCAGCATTTT.

The chain is built from TRBV20-1 and TRBJ2-7; 7 positions agree with TRBD1. J gave up 6 bases and V 7 bases, and 6 bases lay outside the gene matches. The germline gives CDR1 DFQATT, CDR2 SNEGSKA (reference sequence). The CDR3 runs to 11 residues. CDR3 protein: CSDTGQLEQYF. DNA for the CDR3: TGCAGTGATACGGGACAGCTCGAGCAGTACTTC.